Listed below are T cell receptor beta chains from one sample, sequenced in a study of STAT5B mutations in CD4+ large granular lymphocyte leukemia. Generated by immunoSEQ multiplex PCR, the TCRdb table keeps only in-frame clones and is missing some. Here the sample spans 34,000 or so clones, about 85% being singletons. Source material: CD4+ T cells from blood buffy coats. These receptors came from a human donor in good health. CDR3s include the opening cysteine and the closing phenylalanine or tryptophan. The D gene is left open where the match is weak. Clone size is given for some rows only: seen once, a few or many times, or a class if the clone is expanded.

V gene	D gene	clone size	J gene	CDR3 DNA	CDR3 protein
TRBV6-6	TRBD2	-	TRBJ2-1	TGTGCCAGCAGTAAGACTAGCGGGAGCTATGAGCAGTTCTTC	CASSKTSGSYEQFF
TRBV7-3	-	-	TRBJ2-3	TGTGCCAGCAGCTTGGGGGAAAGCACAGATACGCAGTATTTT	CASSLGESTDTQYF
TRBV5-1	-	-	TRBJ2-5	TGCGCCAGCAGCCGAGAGAGAGAGACCCAGTACTTC	CASSRERETQYF
TRBV21-1	-	-	TRBJ1-2	TGTGCCAGGAGAGTGGCGTGGGTCGGCGGCTATGGCTACACCTTC	CARRVAWVGGYGYTF
TRBV5-1	-	few	TRBJ2-7	TGCGCCAGCAGCTTGGGCTACGGCACTATTTACGAGCAGTACTTC	CASSLGYGTIYEQYF
TRBV30	-	-	TRBJ2-5	TGTGCCTGGACCCAGGAACCGCCCGGGACCCAGTACTTC	CAWTQEPPGTQYF
TRBV4-1	-	-	TRBJ2-5	TGCGCCAGCAGCCTCACAGGTCTAGAGACCCAGTACTTC	CASSLTGLETQYF
TRBV28	TRBD2	-	TRBJ2-7	TGTGCCAGCAGCTCAACGGGACTAGCGCGAACCTACGAGCAGTACTTC	CASSSTGLARTYEQYF
TRBV28	TRBD1	-	TRBJ2-7	TGTGCCAGCAGTTTAACCGGGACAGGGGGTTACGAGCAGTACTTC	CASSLTGTGGYEQYF
TRBV6-5	-	-	TRBJ1-5	TGTGCCAGCAGTTCCAACACCGCTAATCAGCCCCAGCATTTT	CASSSNTANQPQHF
TRBV27	-	-	TRBJ2-5	TGTGCCAGCAGTCTTATGGCCTCCCAAGGGGAGACCCAGTACTTC	CASSLMASQGETQYF
TRBV23-1	-	-	TRBJ1-5	TGCGCCAGCATAATCCCCCAGCATTTT	CASIIPQHF
TRBV10-3	-	-	TRBJ1-3	TGTGCCATCAGTGATCAGTTACCAGGAAACACCATATATTTT	CAISDQLPGNTIYF
TRBV6-6	-	-	TRBJ1-5	TGTGCCAGCACGAACGAGAGGGGGATCAATCAGCCCCAGCATTTT	CASTNERGINQPQHF
TRBV5-1	-	-	TRBJ1-1	TGCGCCAGCAGCTCCCGGGGGAACACTGAAGCTTTCTTT	CASSSRGNTEAFF
TRBV6-5	-	-	TRBJ1-5	TGTGCCACACAGGACTACTCGGGTAGCAATCAGCCCCAGCATTTT	CATQDYSGSNQPQHF
TRBV28	-	-	TRBJ2-1	TGTGCCAGCAGTTCCCGTAAAAGGCCCTACAATGAGCAGTTCTTC	CASSSRKRPYNEQFF
TRBV7-2	-	-	TRBJ2-3	TGTGCCAGCAGCTACCCAAGCACAGATACGCAGTATTTT	CASSYPSTDTQYF
TRBV6-1	-	-	TRBJ1-4	TGTGCCAGCGAATGGACAGCCCGATCAAATGAAAAACTGTTTTTT	CASEWTARSNEKLFF
TRBV27	-	-	TRBJ2-1	TGTGCCAGCAATAAAACCCCGTATGGGCAGTTCTTC	CASNKTPYGQFF
TRBV5-1	-	-	TRBJ2-3	TGCGCCAGCAGCTTTTCTCCGGGTACAGATACGCAGTATTTT	CASSFSPGTDTQYF
TRBV7-6	-	once	TRBJ2-7	TGTGCCAGCAGCCCCCTGACTAGGATAACGACCTACGAGCAGTACTTC	CASSPLTRITTYEQYF
TRBV5-4	-	-	TRBJ2-1	TGTGCCAGCAGCTTCAAGGTAACAGGGAGGGATGAGCAGTTCTTC	CASSFKVTGRDEQFF
TRBV27	-	once	TRBJ2-4	TGTGCCAGCAGTTTAAGGGAGGCGGGTTTGGGAAACATTCAGTACTTC	CASSLREAGLGNIQYF
TRBV11-2	TRBD2	-	TRBJ2-1	TGTGCCAGCAGCTTCATAGCGGGACGCTACAATGAGCAGTTCTTC	CASSFIAGRYNEQFF
TRBV7-9	-	few	TRBJ2-1	TGTGCCAGCAGCTTAAGGCTCGGGGCAGACAATGAGCAGTTCTTC	CASSLRLGADNEQFF
TRBV15	-	-	TRBJ2-1	TGTGCCACCAGGGCTTGGAGTCACAATGAGCAGTTCTTC	CATRAWSHNEQFF
TRBV6-1	TRBD2	-	TRBJ2-7	TGTGCCAGCAGTGAACGGACTAGCGGGAGGGGCGAGCAGTACTTC	CASSERTSGRGEQYF
TRBV19	-	-	TRBJ2-7	TGTGCCAGTAGTAAGGGTTACGAGCAGTACTTC	CASSKGYEQYF
TRBV25-1	-	-	TRBJ2-2	TGTGCCAGCAGTGATGGGCTCATCTACACCGGGGAGCTGTTTTTT	CASSDGLIYTGELFF
TRBV28	-	once	TRBJ2-7	TGTGCCAGCAGTTCCTCGGGGCAGACGAGCTACGAGCAGTACTTC	CASSSSGQTSYEQYF
TRBV10-3	-	once	TRBJ1-2	TGTGCCATCAGCCAGACCTCGGTGACTGGGGCCTATGGCTACACCTTC	CAISQTSVTGAYGYTF
TRBV5-4	TRBD1	-	TRBJ1-4	TGTGCCAGCAGCTTTTCCGGGACAGGCCTTTCGGAACTGTTTTTT	CASSFSGTGLSELFF
TRBV6-5	-	few	TRBJ2-1	TGTGCCAGCAGGCAAATGAGGGAGTCGGTCAATGAGCAGTTCTTC	CASRQMRESVNEQFF
TRBV27	-	-	TRBJ2-7	TGTGCCAGCAGTTTAGAGGGGACCTGGGGCTACGAGCAGTACTTC	CASSLEGTWGYEQYF